This T cell receptor beta chain was captured by sequencing in a study of blood T cell repertoires in COVID-19. At the level of the study: The analysed material was cDNA or gDNA that came from T cells, B-cell-depleted T cells, or PBMCs.

Repertoires were generated with immunoSEQ multiplex PCR, while TCRdb's copy carries only in-frame clones and drops some. The table has fewer than 250,000 clones, about 88% seen once; the top ten hold more than 0.75%. Sequenced material: peripheral blood. This clonotype originated in a man aged 40-49 years with acute or convalescent COVID-19.

In DNA, the CDR3 is TGCGCCAGCAGCTTGGACCGGGGGGGCGTCACCGGGGAGCTGTTTTTT. This translates into CASSLDRGGVTGELFF. The chain combines TRBV5-1 with TRBJ2-2, with 8 bases lining up with TRBD2. This CDR3 has 16 residues. The germline gives CDR1 SGHRS, CDR2 YFSETQ. V gave up 0 bases and J gave up 4 bases; unmatched junction bases: 5.